Described below is a single T cell receptor (beta chain) sequence and its context. Germline CDR1 SGHNT, CDR2 YYREEE (reference sequence). V was clipped by 0 bases and J by 5 bases, with 17 bases between them. This CDR3 has 16 amino acids. The source of the sample is a study of T cell clones after liver transplantation. The assay was immunoSEQ multiplex PCR, and TCRdb's table has in-frame clones only and misses some. The sample consists of roughly 40,000 clones, 86% of them appearing once. J is TRBJ1-1 and V is TRBV5-4; D perhaps matches TRBD1 (6 bases). This TCR was recovered from a human patient who received a liver transplant. Some T cells may be the graft donor's. Source: CD4+ T cells from blood, taken 24 months after liver transplant. CDR3 bases: TGTGCCAGCAGCTTGGCCGGGCAGGGGAGGTATACTGAAGCTTTCTTT. Its protein is CASSLAGQGRYTEAFF.